The 7 T cell receptor beta chains reported below all come from one sample, sequenced in a study of T-cell reconstitution after alpha-beta-depleted transplantation in children. The library targeted TCRbeta and was prepared with unique molecular identifiers. TCRdb recomputed calls from the PCR reads with MiXCR, one row per CDR3 protein. The repertoire holds a few hundred thousand distinct CDR3 sequences, with 10% as singletons. Sequences were derived from PBMCs, sampled before TCRalphabeta/CD19-depleted stem cell transplant. The source is a boy younger than two with acute myeloid leukemia, due to receive a stem cell transplant.

This clonotype has a count of ten or more. The chain couples TRBV3-1 to TRBJ2-1, with D perhaps TRBD2 (6 bases). The CDR3 covers 14 residues. The germline gives CDR1 LGHDT, CDR2 YNNKEL (reference sequence). With 4 bases removed from V and 3 bases from J, the gap between germline ends came to 10 bases. The CDR3 sequence: CASSPRGNYNEQFF. DNA for the CDR3: TGTGCCAGCAGCCCCCGGGGGAACTACAATGAGCAGTTCTTC.

This clonotype was observed many times. J is TRBJ2-1 and V is TRBV18; D gene unclear. Germline CDR1 and CDR2: KGHSH and LQKENI. This CDR3 comprises 16 residues. Trimming shortened V by 1 base and J by 3 bases, and 13 bases separated the two germline ends. CDR3 sequence (DNA): TGTGCCAGCTCACCACAGCCCCCTCCTTACTACAATGAGCAGTTCTTC. Its translation is CASSPQPPPYYNEQFF.

This clonotype was found many times. The V gene is TRBV12-3 or TRBV12-4, the J gene TRBJ2-1, with TRBD2 identical over 7 bases. The CDR3 covers 15 residues. The junction had 4 bases not matched to a gene; V was cut back by 3 bases and J by 2 bases. The CDR3 here is CASSLVGGTYNEQFF. CDR3 DNA: TGTGCCAGCAGTTTGGTGGGGGGGACCTACAATGAGCAGTTCTTC.

There are a few counts of this clonotype. The chain uses TRBV24-1 and TRBJ2-3, with D possibly matching TRBD2 (6 bases). The CDR3 is 11 residues long. CDR1 is KGHDR and CDR2 is SFDVKD in the germline V gene. Trimming took 6 bases from V and 9 from J, leaving 9 bases between them. The CDR3 reads CATSRGDTQYF. The DNA of the CDR3 is TGTGCCACCAGTCGCGGGGACACGCAGTATTTT.

This clonotype was observed a few times. This rearrangement joins TRBV7-3 to TRBJ2-3; D is perhaps TRBD2 (6 bases). Trimming removed 0 bases at V and 7 bases at J, with 14 bases between. This CDR3 has 15 amino acids. Germline values: CDR1 SGHTA, CDR2 FQGTGA. DNA of the CDR3: TGTGCCAGCAGCTTAACGGGGGGTAGCCCGAATACGCAGTATTTT. Residues: CASSLTGGSPNTQYF.

The chain carries TRBV20-1 and TRBJ2-5; perhaps TRBD2 as D (6 bases). The V gene's germline CDR1 is DFQATT and CDR2 SNEGSKA (reference sequence). The V end lost 0 bases, the J end lost 0 bases, and 11 bases lay between the germline ends. There are 15 residues in the CDR3. The CDR3 bases are TGCAGTGCTAGAGATCCCCGGGGGTACCAAGAGACCCAGTACTTC. Residues: CSARDPRGYQETQYF.

This clonotype was found many times. The V gene is TRBV4-2, the J gene TRBJ2-7; the D gene is possibly TRBD1 (6 bases). The germline V gene encodes CDR1 LGHNA and CDR2 YNFKEQ. Trimming shortened V by 2 bases and J by 5 bases, and 19 bases separated the two germline ends. This CDR3 has 16 residues. The CDR3: CASSQSLGQGPHEQYF. CDR3 DNA: TGTGCCAGCAGCCAAAGTCTAGGTCAGGGGCCCCACGAGCAGTACTTC.